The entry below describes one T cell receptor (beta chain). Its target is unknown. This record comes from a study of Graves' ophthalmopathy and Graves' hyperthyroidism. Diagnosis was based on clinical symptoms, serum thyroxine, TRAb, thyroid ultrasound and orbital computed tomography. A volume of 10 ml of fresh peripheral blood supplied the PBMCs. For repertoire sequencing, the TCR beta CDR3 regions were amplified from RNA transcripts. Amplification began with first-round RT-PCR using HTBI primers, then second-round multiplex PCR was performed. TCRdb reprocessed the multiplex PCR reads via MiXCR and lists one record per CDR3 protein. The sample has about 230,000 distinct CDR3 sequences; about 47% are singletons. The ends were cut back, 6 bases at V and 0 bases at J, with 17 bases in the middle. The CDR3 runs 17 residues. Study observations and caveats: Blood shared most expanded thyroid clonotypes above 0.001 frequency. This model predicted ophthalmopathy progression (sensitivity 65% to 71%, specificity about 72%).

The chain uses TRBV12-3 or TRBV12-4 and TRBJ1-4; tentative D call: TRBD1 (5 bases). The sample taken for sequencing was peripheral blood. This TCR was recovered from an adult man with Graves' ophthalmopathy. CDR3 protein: CASSRPGTGTTNEKLFF. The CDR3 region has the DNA TGTGCCAGCAGCCGTCCCGGGACCGGCACAACTAATGAAAAACTGTTTTTT.